The rows below give T cell receptor beta chains drawn from one sample of a study of blood T cell repertoires in COVID-19. TCRdb's copy holds only in-frame clones and misses some; the assay was immunoSEQ multiplex PCR. Altogether under 150,000 clones are present, over 70% being singletons, with the ten largest covering roughly 1.6%. Sequencing was done on a sample of peripheral blood. These TCRs come from a man between 45 and 60 years old with acute or convalescent COVID-19. Both conserved end residues are trimmed from each CDR3. D genes are given only for firm matches.

length	D	V	CDR3
10	.	TRBV6-5	ASRGLGEKLF
10	.	TRBV6-5	ASSYRVGEQF
12	.	TRBV6-5	ASRRTTTYNEQF
13	TRBD1	TRBV9	ASSETLDRAETQY
11	.	TRBV6-5	ASTMGVGNTIY
11	.	TRBV6-4	ASSVNRDSPLH
12	.	TRBV5-5	ASSLRLANEKLF
12	.	TRBV5-8	ASSYRQARDTQY
13	TRBD1	TRBV19	ASSSDREGSGELF
13	.	TRBV19	ASSIRGTRTDTQY
11	TRBD1	TRBV7-2	ASSVRDRESMF
15	TRBD1	TRBV28	ASSIPTGVTVDYGYT
14	TRBD1	TRBV6-5	ASSYSYRGLSYEQY
14	TRBD2	TRBV28	ASSSPTSGHPYEQY
15	.	TRBV28	ASSDVTGTLAKNIQY
14	.	TRBV5-4	ASSVRVGGRTAGYT
12	.	TRBV5-1	ASNNDRTSYEQY
12	.	TRBV2	ASKVRDNSYEQY
11	.	TRBV24-1	ATSADRFYGYT
9	.	TRBV7-6	ASSPDETQY
14	TRBD1	TRBV4-1	ASSQLLGQAPYEQY
13	.	TRBV6-5	ASRPPGTLNTEAF
14	TRBD2	TRBV24-1	ATSPRSGLGNNEQF
13	TRBD1	TRBV5-6	ASSSGTGDTDTQY
12	.	TRBV10-3	AISVQGSNTEAF
10	.	TRBV6-6	ASSYRQPEQF
12	TRBD1	TRBV7-3	ASSAGTGANEQF
11	TRBD1	TRBV10-3	AISPDRGTEAF
14	TRBD1	TRBV3-1/TRBV3-2	ASSQDGTGRWSPLH
10	TRBD1	TRBV7-3	ASSQGADTQY
14	.	TRBV25-1	ASSGYLEPLRNEQF
12	.	TRBV28	ASMTPSGLEKLF
12	TRBD1	TRBV7-3	ASSLRDRSDTQY
19	TRBD2	TRBV5-1	ASSLAGPGLAGQSFTDTQY
11	TRBD1	TRBV10-3	AIKPGQGTEAF